Below, one T cell receptor (beta chain) is given with its context. Germline CDR1 and CDR2: SGHRS and YFSETQ. The CDR3 has 15 amino acids. V was pared by 0 bases and J by 4 bases, with 4 bases of the junction left unmatched. Per the original methods: Reference gene primer amplification yielded estimated nucleated cell counts. Clones were read by immunoSEQ multiplex PCR, and TCRdb kept only the in-frame ones, dropping some. V, J and clone size are taken as reported in that table, and D and trimming were inferred from the DNA itself. Of about 75,000 clones listed, 85% to 90% were seen once; the top ten hold roughly a fifth. This sample was included in a study of blood T cell repertoires in COVID-19. Study overall: Some COVID-19 samples were acute and others convalescent; all came from the United States, Italy and Spain. Sample material is recorded as cDNA or gDNA derived from T cells, B-cell-depleted T cells, or PBMCs.

This TCR was recovered from a human donor in a cohort sampled during active COVID-19. What was sequenced was peripheral blood. The chain couples TRBV5-1 to TRBJ2-5; TRBD2 matches 9 bases. The CDR3 coding sequence is TGCGCCAGCAGCTTGGGTAGCGGGAGTGGAGAGACCCAGTACTTC. Protein product: CASSLGSGSGETQYF. The whole variable domain, filled in from reference TRBV5-1 and TRBJ2-5, reads KAGVTQTPRYLIKTRGQQVTLSCSPISGHRSVSWYQQTPGQGLQFLFEYFSETQRNKGNFPGRFSGRQFSNSRSEMNVSTLELGDSALYLCASSLGSGSGETQYFGPGTRLLVL.